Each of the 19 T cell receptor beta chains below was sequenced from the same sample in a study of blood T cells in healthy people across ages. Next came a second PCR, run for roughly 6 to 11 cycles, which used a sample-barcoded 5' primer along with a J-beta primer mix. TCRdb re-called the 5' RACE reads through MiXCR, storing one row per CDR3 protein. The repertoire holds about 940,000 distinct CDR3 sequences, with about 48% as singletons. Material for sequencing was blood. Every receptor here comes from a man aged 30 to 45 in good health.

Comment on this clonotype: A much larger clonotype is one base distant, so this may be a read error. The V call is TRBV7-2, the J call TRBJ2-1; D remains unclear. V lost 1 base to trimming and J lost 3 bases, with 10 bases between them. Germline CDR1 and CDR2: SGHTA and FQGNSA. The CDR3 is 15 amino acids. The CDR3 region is CASSLVAELYNEQFF. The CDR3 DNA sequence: TGTGCCAGCAGCTTAGTGGCGGAACTCTACAATGAGCAGTTCTTC.

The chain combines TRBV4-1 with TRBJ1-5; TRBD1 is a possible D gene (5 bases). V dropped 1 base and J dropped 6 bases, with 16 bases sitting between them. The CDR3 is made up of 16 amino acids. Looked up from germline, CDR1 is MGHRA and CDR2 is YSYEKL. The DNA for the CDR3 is TGCGCCAGCAGCCAAGTGCCCGGGGCTGTCGGTCAGCCCCAGCATTTT. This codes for CASSQVPGAVGQPQHF.

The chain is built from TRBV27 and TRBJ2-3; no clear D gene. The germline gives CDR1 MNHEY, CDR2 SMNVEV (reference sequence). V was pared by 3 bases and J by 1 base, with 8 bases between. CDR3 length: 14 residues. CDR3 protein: CASSFYWGTDTQYF. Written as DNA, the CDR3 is TGTGCCAGCAGTTTCTACTGGGGCACAGATACGCAGTATTTT.

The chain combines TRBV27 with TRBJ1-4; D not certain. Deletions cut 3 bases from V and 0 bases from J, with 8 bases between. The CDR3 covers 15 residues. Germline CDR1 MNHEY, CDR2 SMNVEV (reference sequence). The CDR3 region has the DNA TGTGCCAGCAGTTTCTTGGCAGCAACTAATGAAAAACTGTTTTTT. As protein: CASSFLAATNEKLFF.

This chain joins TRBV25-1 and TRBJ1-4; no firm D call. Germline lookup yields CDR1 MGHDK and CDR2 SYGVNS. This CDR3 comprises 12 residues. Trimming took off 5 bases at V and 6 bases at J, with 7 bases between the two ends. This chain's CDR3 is CASSTSDEKLFF. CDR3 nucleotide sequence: TGTGCCAGCAGTACGTCAGATGAAAAACTGTTTTTT.

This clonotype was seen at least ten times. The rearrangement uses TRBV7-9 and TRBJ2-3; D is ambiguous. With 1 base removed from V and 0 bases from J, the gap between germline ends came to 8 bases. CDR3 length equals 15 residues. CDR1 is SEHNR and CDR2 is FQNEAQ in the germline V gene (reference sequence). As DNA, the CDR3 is TGTGCCAGCAGCTTAGGTGTCTCTAGCACAGATACGCAGTATTTT. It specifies CASSLGVSSTDTQYF.

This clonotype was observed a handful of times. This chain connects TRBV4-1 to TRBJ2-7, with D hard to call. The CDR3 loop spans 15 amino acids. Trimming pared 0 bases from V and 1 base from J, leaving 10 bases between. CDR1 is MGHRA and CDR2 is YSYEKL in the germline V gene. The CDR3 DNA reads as TGCGCCAGCAGCCAAGACAGGTTGGGGTCCTACGAGCAGTACTTC. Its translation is CASSQDRLGSYEQYF.

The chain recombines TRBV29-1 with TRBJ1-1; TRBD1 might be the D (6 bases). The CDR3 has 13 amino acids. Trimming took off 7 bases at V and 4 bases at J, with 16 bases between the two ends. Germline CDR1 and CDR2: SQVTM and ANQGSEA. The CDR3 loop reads CSGGSRGGTEAFF. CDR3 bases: TGCAGCGGAGGGTCCAGGGGTGGCACTGAAGCTTTCTTT. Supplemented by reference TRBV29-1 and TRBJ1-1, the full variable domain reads SAVISQKPSRDICQRGTSLTIQCQVDSQVTMMFWYRQQPGQSLTLIATANQGSEATYESGFVIDKFPISRPNLTFSTLTVSNMSPEDSSIYLCSGGSRGGTEAFFGQGTRLTVV.

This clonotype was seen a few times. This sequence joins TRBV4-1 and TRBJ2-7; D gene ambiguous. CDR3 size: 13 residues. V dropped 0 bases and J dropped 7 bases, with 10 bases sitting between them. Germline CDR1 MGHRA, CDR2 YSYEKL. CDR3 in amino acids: CASSQDFHREQYF. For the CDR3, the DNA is TGCGCCAGCAGCCAAGACTTTCATCGGGAGCAGTACTTC.

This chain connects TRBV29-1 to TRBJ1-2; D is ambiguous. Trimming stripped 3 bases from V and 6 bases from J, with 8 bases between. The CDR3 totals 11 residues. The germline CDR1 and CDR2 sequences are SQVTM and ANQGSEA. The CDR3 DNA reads TGCAGCGTTGACGGCGGCAATGGCTACACCTTC. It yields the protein CSVDGGNGYTF.

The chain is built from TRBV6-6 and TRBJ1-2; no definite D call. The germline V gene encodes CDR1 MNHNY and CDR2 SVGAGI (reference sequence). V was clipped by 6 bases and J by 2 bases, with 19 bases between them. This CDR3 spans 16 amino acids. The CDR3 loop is CASSPVGSGRNYGYTF. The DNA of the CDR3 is TGTGCCAGCAGCCCGGTCGGGTCTGGTCGGAACTATGGCTACACCTTC.

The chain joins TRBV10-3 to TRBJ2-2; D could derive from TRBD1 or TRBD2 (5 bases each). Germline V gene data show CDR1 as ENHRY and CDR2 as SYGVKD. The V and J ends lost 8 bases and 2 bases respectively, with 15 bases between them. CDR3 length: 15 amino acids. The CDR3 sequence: CAIGPGAVNTGELFF. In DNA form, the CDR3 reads TGTGCCATCGGCCCCGGGGCTGTAAACACCGGGGAGCTGTTTTTT.

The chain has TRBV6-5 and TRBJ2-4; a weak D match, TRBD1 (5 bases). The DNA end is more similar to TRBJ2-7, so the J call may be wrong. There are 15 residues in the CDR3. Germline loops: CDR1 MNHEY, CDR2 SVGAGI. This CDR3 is CASSPDTGVPYEQYF. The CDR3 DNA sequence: TGTGCCAGCAGCCCCGACACAGGAGTGCCCTACGAGCAGTACTTC.

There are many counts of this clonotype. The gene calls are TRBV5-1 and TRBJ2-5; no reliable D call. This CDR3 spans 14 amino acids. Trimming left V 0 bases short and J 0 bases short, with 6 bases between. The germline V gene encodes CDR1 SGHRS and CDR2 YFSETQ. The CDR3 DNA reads TGCGCCAGCAGCTTGGCCGGCAACCAAGAGACCCAGTACTTC. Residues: CASSLAGNQETQYF.

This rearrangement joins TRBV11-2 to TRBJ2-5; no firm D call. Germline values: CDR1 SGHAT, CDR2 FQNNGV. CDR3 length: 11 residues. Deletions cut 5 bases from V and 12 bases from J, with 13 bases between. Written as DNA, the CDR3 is TGTGCCAGCAGCCTGCAGGAAGAGGAGTACTTC. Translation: CASSLQEEEYF.

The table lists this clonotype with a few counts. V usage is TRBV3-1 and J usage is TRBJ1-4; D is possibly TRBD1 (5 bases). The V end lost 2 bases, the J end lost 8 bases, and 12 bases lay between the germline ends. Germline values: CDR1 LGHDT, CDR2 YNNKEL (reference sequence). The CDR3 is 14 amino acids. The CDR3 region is CASSQPGRAEKLFF. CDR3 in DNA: TGTGCCAGCAGCCAACCGGGACGAGCGGAAAAACTGTTTTTT.

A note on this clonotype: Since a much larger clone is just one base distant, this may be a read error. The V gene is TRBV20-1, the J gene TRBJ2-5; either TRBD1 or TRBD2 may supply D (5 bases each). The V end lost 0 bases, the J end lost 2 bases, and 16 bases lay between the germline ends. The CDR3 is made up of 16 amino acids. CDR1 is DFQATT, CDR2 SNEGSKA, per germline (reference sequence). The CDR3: CSARDFLWGSQETQYF. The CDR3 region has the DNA TGCAGTGCTAGAGATTTCCTCTGGGGGTCTCAAGAGACCCAGTACTTC.

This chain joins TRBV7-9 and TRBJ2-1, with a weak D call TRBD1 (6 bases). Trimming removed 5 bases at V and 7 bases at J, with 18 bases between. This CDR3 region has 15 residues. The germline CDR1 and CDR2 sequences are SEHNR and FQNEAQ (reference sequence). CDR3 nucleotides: TGTGCCAGCAGCCTCGGACAGACTTTGGGGAATGAGCAGTTCTTC. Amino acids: CASSLGQTLGNEQFF.

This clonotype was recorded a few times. The CDR3 reads CASSQDVSRASSYEQYF. The CDR3 nucleotides are TGTGCCAGCAGCCAAGATGTTAGCAGGGCAAGCTCCTACGAGCAGTACTTC. This chain joins TRBV3-1 and TRBJ2-7; weak D call: TRBD1 (5 bases). Trimming left V 0 bases short and J 0 bases short, with 15 bases between. The CDR3 has 17 amino acids. Germline values: CDR1 LGHDT, CDR2 YNNKEL (reference sequence).